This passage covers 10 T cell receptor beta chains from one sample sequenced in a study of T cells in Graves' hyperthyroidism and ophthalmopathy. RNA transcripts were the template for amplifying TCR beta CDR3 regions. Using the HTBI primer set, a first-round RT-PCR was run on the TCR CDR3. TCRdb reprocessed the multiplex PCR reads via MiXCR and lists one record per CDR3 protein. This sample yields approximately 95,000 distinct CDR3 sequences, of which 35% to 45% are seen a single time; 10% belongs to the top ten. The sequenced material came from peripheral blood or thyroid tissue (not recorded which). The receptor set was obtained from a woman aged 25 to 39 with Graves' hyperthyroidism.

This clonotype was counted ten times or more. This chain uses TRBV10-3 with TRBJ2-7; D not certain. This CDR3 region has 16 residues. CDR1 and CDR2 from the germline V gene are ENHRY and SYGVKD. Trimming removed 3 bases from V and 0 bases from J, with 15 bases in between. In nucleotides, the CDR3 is TGTGCCATCAGTGATCTCCAAAGCTACAGCTCCTACGAGCAGTACTTC. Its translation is CAISDLQSYSSYEQYF.

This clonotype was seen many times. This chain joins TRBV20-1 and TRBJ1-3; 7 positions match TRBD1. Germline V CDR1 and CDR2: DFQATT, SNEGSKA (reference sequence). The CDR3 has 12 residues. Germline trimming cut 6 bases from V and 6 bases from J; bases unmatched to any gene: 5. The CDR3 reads CSALTGTNTIYF. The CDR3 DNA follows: TGCAGTGCCTTGACAGGGACAAACACCATATATTTT.

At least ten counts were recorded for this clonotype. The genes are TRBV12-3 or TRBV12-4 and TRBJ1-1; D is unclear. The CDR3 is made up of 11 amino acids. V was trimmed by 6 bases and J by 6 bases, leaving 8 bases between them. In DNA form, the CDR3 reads TGTGCCAGCAGAAGGAGGGCTGAAGCTTTCTTT. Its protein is CASRRRAEAFF.

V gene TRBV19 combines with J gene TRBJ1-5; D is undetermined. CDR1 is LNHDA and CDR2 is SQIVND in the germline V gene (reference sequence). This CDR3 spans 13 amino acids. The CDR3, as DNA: TGTGCTAGTGTAGCACCTAGCAATCAGCCCCAGCATTTT. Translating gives CASVAPSNQPQHF.

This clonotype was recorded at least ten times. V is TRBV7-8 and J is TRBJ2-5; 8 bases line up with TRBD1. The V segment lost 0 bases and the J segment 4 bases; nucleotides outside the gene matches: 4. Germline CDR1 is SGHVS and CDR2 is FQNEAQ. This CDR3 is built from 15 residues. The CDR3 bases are TGTGCCAGCAGCTTAGCGGTCGGGACAGGAGAGACCCAGTACTTC. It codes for CASSLAVGTGETQYF.

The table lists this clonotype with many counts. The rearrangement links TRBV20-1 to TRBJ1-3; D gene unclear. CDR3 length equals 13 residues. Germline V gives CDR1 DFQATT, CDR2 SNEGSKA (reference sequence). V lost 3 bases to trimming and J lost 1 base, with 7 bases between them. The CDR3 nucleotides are TGCAGTGCTAGGGTCGTATCTGGAAACACCATATATTTT. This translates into CSARVVSGNTIYF.

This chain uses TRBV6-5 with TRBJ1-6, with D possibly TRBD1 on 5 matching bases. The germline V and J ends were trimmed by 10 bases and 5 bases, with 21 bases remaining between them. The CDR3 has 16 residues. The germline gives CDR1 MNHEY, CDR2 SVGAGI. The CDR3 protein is CAIGEGAGSHNSPLHF. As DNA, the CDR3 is TGTGCCATCGGTGAAGGGGCCGGGTCCCATAATTCACCCCTCCACTTT.

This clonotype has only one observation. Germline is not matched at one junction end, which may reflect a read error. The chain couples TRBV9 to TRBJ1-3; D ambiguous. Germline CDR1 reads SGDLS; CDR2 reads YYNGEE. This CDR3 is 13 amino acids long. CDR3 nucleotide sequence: TGCGCCAGCAGCGAGGGCGCTGGAAACACCATACATTTT. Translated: CASSEGAGNTIHF.

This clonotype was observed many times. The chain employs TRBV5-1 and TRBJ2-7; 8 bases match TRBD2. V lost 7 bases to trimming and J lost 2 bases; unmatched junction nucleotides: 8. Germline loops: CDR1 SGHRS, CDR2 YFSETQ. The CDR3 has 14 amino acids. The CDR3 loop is CASQLTSGTYEQYF. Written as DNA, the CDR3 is TGCGCCAGCCAGCTCACTAGCGGCACCTACGAGCAGTACTTC. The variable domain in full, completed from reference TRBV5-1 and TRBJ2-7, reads KAGVTQTPRYLIKTRGQQVTLSCSPISGHRSVSWYQQTPGQGLQFLFEYFSETQRNKGNFPGRFSGRQFSNSRSEMNVSTLELGDSALYLCASQLTSGTYEQYFGPGTRLTVT.

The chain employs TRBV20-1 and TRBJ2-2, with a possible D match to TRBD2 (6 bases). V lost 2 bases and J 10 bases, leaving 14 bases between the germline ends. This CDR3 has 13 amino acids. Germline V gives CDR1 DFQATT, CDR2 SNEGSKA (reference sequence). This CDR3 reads CSARKGGGKELFF. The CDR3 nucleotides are TGCAGTGCTAGAAAGGGCGGAGGGAAGGAGCTGTTTTTT.